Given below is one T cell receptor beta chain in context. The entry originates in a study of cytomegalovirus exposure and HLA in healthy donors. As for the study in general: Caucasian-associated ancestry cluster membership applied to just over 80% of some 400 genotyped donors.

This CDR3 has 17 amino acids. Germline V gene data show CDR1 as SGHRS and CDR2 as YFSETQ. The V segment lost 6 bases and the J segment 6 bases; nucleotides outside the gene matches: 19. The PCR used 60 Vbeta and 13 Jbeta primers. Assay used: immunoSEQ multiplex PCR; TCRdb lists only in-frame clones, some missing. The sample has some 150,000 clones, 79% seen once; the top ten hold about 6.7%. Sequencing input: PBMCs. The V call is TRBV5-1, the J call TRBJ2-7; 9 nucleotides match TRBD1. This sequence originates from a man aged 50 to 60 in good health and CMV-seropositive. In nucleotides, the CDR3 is TGCGCCAGCACCCGTGACCCCCGGGACAGGGAACTCTCCGAGCAGTACTTC. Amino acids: CASTRDPRDRELSEQYF.